This T cell receptor (beta chain) was captured in a study of blood T cell repertoires in COVID-19. This CDR3 has 16 amino acids. CDR1 is MGHRA and CDR2 is YSYEKL in the germline V gene. V dropped 0 bases and J dropped 2 bases, with 10 bases sitting between them. It was during active infection that Seattle patients were enrolled and then longitudinally followed. As originally analysed: Researchers report that nucleated cell counts were estimated from reference gene primer amplification. Sequencing was performed with immunoSEQ multiplex PCR; in TCRdb, only in-frame clones are kept and a portion is missing. V, J and clone size are taken as reported in that table, and D and trimming were inferred from the DNA itself. The sample has 450,000 or so clones; approximately 90% are singletons. The table lists this clone with a count of one.

The gene calls are TRBV4-1 and TRBJ2-2; D remains ambiguous. The specimen was peripheral blood. The source of this sequence is a man aged 18-30 years with COVID-19, enrolled during active disease. CDR3 residues: CASSQELRLNTGELFF. CDR3 nucleotide sequence: TGCGCCAGCAGCCAAGAGTTAAGACTTAACACCGGGGAGCTGTTTTTT.